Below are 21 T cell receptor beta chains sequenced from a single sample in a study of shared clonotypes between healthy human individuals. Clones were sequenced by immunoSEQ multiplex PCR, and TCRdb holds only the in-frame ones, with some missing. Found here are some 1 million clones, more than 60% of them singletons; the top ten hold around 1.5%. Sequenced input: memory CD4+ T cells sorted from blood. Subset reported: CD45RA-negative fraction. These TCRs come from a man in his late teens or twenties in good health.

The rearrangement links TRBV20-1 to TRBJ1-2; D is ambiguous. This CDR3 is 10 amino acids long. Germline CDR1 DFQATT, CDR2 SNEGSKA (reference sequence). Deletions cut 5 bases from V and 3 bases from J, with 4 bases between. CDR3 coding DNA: TGCAGTGCTGCGGACTATGGCTACACCTTC. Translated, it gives CSAADYGYTF.

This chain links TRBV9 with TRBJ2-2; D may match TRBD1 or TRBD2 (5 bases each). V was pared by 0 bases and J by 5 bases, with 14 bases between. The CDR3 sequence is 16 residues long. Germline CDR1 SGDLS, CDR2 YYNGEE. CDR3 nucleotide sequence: TGTGCCAGCAGCGTAGCCCCCGCCGGGGCGACCGGGGAGCTGTTTTTT. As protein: CASSVAPAGATGELFF.

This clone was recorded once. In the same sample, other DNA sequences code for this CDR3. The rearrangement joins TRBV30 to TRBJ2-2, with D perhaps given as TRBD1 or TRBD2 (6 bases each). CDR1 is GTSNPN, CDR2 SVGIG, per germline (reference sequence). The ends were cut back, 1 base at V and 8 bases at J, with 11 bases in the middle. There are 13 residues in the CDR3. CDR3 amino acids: CAWSATGAGELFF. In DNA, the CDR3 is TGTGCCTGGAGTGCTACGGGGGCAGGGGAGCTGTTTTTT.

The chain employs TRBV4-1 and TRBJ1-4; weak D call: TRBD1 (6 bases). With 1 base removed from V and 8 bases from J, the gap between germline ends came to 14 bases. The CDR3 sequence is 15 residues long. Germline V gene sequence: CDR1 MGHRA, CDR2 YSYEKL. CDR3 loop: CASSQVGGGGEKLFF. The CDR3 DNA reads TGCGCCAGCAGCCAAGTCGGTGGGGGCGGAGAAAAACTGTTTTTT.

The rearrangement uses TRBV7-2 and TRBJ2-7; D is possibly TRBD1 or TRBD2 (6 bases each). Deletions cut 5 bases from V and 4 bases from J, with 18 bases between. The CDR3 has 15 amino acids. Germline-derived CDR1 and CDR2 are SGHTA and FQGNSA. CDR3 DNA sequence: TGTGCCAGCAGCCAGCAACGGGGGCCTCAGTACGAGCAGTACTTC. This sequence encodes CASSQQRGPQYEQYF.

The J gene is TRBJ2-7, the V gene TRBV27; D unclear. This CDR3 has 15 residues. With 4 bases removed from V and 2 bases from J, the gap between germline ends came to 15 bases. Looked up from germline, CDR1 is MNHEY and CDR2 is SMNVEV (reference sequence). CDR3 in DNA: TGTGCCAGCAGTTCCCCGCGGACCCCCCCCTACGAGCAGTACTTC. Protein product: CASSSPRTPPYEQYF.

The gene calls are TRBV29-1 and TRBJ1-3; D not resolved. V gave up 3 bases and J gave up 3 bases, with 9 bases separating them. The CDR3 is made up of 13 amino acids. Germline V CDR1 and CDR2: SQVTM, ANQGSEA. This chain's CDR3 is CSVDSGDGNTIYF. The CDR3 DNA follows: TGCAGCGTTGATTCTGGGGATGGAAACACCATATATTTT.

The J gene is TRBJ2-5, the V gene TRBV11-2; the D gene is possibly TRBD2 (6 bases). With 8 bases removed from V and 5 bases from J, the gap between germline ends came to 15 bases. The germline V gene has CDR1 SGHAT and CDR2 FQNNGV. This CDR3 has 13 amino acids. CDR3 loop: CASGGIRAETQYF. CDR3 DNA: TGTGCCAGCGGGGGGATCCGGGCGGAGACCCAGTACTTC.

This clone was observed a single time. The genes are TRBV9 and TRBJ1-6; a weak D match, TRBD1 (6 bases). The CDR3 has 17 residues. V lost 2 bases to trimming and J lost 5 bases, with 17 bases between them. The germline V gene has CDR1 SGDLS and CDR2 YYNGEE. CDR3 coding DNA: TGTGCCAGCAGCGTGAGTCTTGGGGGCGCCGATAATTCACCCCTCCACTTT. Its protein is CASSVSLGGADNSPLHF.

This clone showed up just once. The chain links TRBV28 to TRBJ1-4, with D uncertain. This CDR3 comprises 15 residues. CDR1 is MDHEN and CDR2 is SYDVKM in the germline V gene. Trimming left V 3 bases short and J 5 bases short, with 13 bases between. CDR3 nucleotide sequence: TGTGCCAGCAGTTTCTCTGTCCGGGGAAATGAAAAACTGTTTTTT. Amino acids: CASSFSVRGNEKLFF.

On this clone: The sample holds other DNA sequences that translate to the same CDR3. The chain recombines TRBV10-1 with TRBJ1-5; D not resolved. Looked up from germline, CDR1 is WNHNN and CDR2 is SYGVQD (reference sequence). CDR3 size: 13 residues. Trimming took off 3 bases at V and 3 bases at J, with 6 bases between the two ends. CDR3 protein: CASSDGVNQPQHF. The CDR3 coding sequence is TGCGCCAGCAGTGATGGGGTCAATCAGCCCCAGCATTTT.

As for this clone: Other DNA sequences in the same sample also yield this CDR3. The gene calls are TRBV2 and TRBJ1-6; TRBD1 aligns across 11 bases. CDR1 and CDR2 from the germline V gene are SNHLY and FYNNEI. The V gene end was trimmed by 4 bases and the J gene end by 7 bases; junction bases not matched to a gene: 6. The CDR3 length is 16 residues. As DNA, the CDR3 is TGTGCCAGCAGTGGAAGAAGGGACAGGGGGAATTCACCCCTCCACTTT. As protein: CASSGRRDRGNSPLHF.

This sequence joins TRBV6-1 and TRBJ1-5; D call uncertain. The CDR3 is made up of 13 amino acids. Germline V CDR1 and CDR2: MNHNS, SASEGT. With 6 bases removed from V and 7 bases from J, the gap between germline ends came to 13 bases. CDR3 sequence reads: CASRQPTVQPQHF. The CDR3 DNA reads TGTGCCAGCAGGCAACCCACTGTCCAGCCCCAGCATTTT.

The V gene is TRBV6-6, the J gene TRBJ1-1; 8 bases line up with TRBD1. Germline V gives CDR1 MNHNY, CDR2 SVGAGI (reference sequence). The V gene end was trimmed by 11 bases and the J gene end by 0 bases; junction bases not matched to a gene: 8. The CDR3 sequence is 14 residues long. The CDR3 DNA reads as TGTGCCTCAGGGGGCGCGGGGGTGAACACTGAAGCTTTCTTT. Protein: CASGGAGVNTEAFF.

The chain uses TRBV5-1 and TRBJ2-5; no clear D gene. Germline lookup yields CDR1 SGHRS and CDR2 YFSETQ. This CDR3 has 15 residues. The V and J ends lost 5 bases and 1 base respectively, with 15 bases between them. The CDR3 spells CASSAAVGPQETQYF. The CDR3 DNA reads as TGCGCCAGCAGTGCGGCAGTCGGTCCCCAAGAGACCCAGTACTTC.

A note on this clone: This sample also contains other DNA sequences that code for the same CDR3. Here the CDR3 DNA reads TGTGCCTGGAGTGTGGGCAGTTCCTATGGCTACACCTTC. Encoded protein: CAWSVGSSYGYTF. V usage is TRBV30 and J usage is TRBJ1-2; D gene unclear. The V end was cut by 0 bases, the J end by 4 bases, with 9 bases between. Germline V gene lookup returns CDR1 GTSNPN and CDR2 SVGIG (reference sequence). The CDR3 is made up of 13 amino acids.

Here the CDR3 DNA reads TGTGCCAGCAGTCCTCCCCTGGGGGGGTTGAACGAGCAGTACTTC. Translated, it gives CASSPPLGGLNEQYF. The chain couples TRBV28 to TRBJ2-7; 7 bases are shared with TRBD2. With 5 bases clipped from V and 5 bases from J, the junction kept 12 bases outside the gene matches. This CDR3 region has 15 residues. CDR1 and CDR2 from the germline V gene are MDHEN and SYDVKM.

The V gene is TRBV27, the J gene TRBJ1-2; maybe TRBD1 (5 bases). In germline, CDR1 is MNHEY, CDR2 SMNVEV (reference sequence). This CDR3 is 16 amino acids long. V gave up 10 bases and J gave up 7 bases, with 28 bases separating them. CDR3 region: CAKKFPGPSYPGGYTF. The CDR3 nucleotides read TGTGCCAAAAAATTTCCAGGGCCTTCCTACCCTGGTGGCTACACCTTC.

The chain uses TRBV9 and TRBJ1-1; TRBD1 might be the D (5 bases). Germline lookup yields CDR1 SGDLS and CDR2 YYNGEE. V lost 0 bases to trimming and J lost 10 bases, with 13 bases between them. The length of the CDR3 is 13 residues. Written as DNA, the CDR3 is TGTGCCAGCAGCGTAGCGGGTGCAGGGCGAGCTTTCTTT. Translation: CASSVAGAGRAFF.

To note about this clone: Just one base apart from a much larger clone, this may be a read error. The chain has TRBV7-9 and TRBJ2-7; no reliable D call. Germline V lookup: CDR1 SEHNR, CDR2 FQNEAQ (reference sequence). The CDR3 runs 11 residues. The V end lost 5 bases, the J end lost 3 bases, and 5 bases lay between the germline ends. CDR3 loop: CASSNDYEQYF. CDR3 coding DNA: TGTGCCAGCAGCAATGACTACGAGCAGTACTTC.

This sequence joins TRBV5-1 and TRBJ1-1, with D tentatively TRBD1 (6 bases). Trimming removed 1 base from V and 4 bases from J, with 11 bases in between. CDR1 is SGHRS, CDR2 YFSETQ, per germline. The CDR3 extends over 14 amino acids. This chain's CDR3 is CASSLTGPSTEAFF. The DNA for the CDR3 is TGCGCCAGCAGCTTGACAGGGCCGAGCACTGAAGCTTTCTTT.